A selection of T cell receptor beta chains follows, all from one sample in a study of blood T cell repertoires in COVID-19. TCRdb's table, derived via immunoSEQ multiplex PCR, lists solely in-frame clones and lacks some. The data show 150,000 to 200,000 clones, about 82% seen once. The sequenced material came from peripheral blood. Source of these receptors: a man between 65 and 79 years old with active or convalescent COVID-19. Both conserved end residues are part of each CDR3. The D gene is left open where the match is weak. Only some rows state a clone size, as once, few, many or a class for expanded clones.

TRBV10-1	NA	NA	TRBJ2-7	CASSAGTLAQEQYF	TGCGCCAGTTCTGCCGGGACTTTAGCTCAGGAGCAGTACTTC
TRBV5-1	NA	NA	TRBJ1-4	CASSLSWLEEKLFF	TGCGCCAGCAGCTTGAGCTGGTTAGAGGAAAAACTGTTTTTT
TRBV27	NA	NA	TRBJ1-6	CASSFGIFSEYNSPLHF	TGTGCCAGCAGTTTTGGTATCTTCTCCGAGTATAATTCACCCCTCCACTTT
TRBV5-1	NA	NA	TRBJ2-2	CASSLDGSGELFF	TGCGCCAGCAGCTTGGACGGTTCCGGGGAGCTGTTTTTT
TRBV4-3	NA	NA	TRBJ1-5	CASSQDGAANQPQHF	TGCGCCAGCAGCCAAGATGGGGCCGCAAATCAGCCCCAGCATTTT
TRBV7-2	few	TRBD1	TRBJ1-4	CASSPEQGWGKLFF	TGTGCCAGCAGCCCAGAACAGGGGTGGGGAAAACTGTTTTTT
TRBV30	NA	NA	TRBJ1-2	CAWSRQVDGYTF	TGTGCCTGGAGCCGACAAGTAGATGGCTACACCTTC
TRBV2	few	NA	TRBJ1-1	CASSDELRTEAFF	TGTGCCAGCAGTGACGAGTTGCGTACTGAAGCTTTCTTT
TRBV6-5	few	TRBD2	TRBJ2-5	CASSSSGGGETQYF	TGTGCCAGCAGTTCTAGCGGGGGGGGAGAGACCCAGTACTTC
TRBV11-2	few	TRBD2	TRBJ2-5	CASSLPIAGGLGKTQYF	TGTGCCAGCAGCTTACCAATAGCGGGGGGGCTTGGGAAGACCCAGTACTTC
TRBV10-3	NA	TRBD2	TRBJ2-3	CAALAFRGDTQYF	TGTGCCGCACTAGCGTTCAGAGGAGATACGCAGTATTTT
TRBV5-1	NA	NA	TRBJ1-2	CASSPYDTANYGYTF	TGCGCCAGCAGCCCATACGACACCGCTAACTATGGCTACACCTTC
TRBV12-3/TRBV12-4	NA	TRBD1	TRBJ1-6	CASNLGQGDPLHF	TGTGCCAGCAACCTCGGACAGGGGGACCCCCTCCACTTT
TRBV7-8	NA	TRBD1	TRBJ2-4	CASSLAGTGNDLAKNIQYF	TGTGCCAGCAGCTTAGCGGGGACAGGGAATGATCTAGCCAAAAACATTCAGTACTTC
TRBV5-1	NA	NA	TRBJ2-5	CASTLTANQETQYF	TGCGCCAGCACCTTGACAGCAAACCAAGAGACCCAGTACTTC
TRBV19	NA	NA	TRBJ1-4	CASSVGRGSNEKLFF	TGTGCCAGTAGTGTCGGGAGGGGGTCTAATGAAAAACTGTTTTTT
TRBV7-3	NA	TRBD2	TRBJ2-7	CASSLNSGNYEQYF	TGTGCCAGCAGCTTAAATAGCGGGAACTACGAGCAGTACTTC
TRBV7-3	NA	NA	TRBJ2-3	CASSRVLGRIADTQYF	TGTGCCAGCAGCCGGGTACTCGGGAGAATCGCAGATACGCAGTATTTT
TRBV5-1	NA	TRBD1	TRBJ1-1	CASSLGTGNTEAFF	TGCGCCAGCAGCTTAGGGACAGGAAACACTGAAGCTTTCTTT
TRBV7-6	NA	NA	TRBJ2-1	CASSLVGRSYNEQFF	TGTGCCAGCAGCTTAGTGGGGAGATCCTACAATGAGCAGTTCTTC
TRBV30	NA	NA	TRBJ1-3	CAFESFEGNTIYF	TGTGCCTTCGAGTCTTTCGAAGGAAACACCATATATTTT
TRBV5-1	NA	TRBD2	TRBJ2-1	CASSLVVSGGGEQFF	TGCGCCAGCAGCTTGGTGGTTAGCGGGGGAGGTGAGCAGTTCTTC
TRBV7-6	NA	NA	TRBJ1-6	CASSAMGLNNSPLHF	TGTGCCAGCAGCGCGATGGGGCTTAATAATTCACCCCTCCACTTT
TRBV5-4	NA	TRBD2	TRBJ2-5	CASSWGLAGPQETQYF	TGTGCCAGCAGCTGGGGACTAGCGGGGCCCCAAGAGACCCAGTACTTC
TRBV27	NA	TRBD2	TRBJ2-7	CASSFGTSSAYEQYF	TGTGCCAGCAGTTTCGGGACTAGCTCGGCCTACGAGCAGTACTTC
TRBV28	NA	TRBD1	TRBJ2-2	CASRGRGLGTGELFF	TGTGCCAGCAGAGGCAGGGGGCTGGGCACCGGGGAGCTGTTTTTT
TRBV19	NA	NA	TRBJ2-7	CASSIGDVNGAYEQYF	TGTGCCAGTAGTATAGGTGACGTTAACGGGGCCTACGAGCAGTACTTC